Below, 5 T cell receptor beta chains from the same sample are listed, as sequenced in a study of T cells in localized non-small cell lung cancer. The protocol was immunoSEQ multiplex PCR, while the TCRdb copy is restricted to in-frame clones and leaves out a portion. This repertoire shows tens of thousands of clones, over 75% found once; its top ten account for just under 30%. Sequenced material: peripheral blood mononuclear cells, taken before any cancer treatment. Receptors originate from a male donor aged 60 or over with stage II lung adenocarcinoma.

The chain joins TRBV5-1 to TRBJ2-7; 8 positions agree with TRBD1. CDR1 is SGHRS, CDR2 YFSETQ, per germline. Trimming took 3 bases from V and 1 from J; bases not matched to a gene: 3. CDR3 length: 14 amino acids. This chain's CDR3 is CASSSDRGSYEQYF. Here the CDR3 DNA reads TGCGCCAGCAGCTCAGACAGGGGTTCCTACGAGCAGTACTTC.

This clone was counted a few times. The J gene is TRBJ1-6, the V gene TRBV11-2; D is ambiguous. V was trimmed by 0 bases and J by 10 bases, leaving 13 bases between them. CDR3 length: 15 amino acids. From germline, CDR1 is SGHAT and CDR2 FQNNGV. The CDR3 loop reads CASSLDPLSGSPLHF. The CDR3 DNA follows: TGTGCCAGCAGCTTAGATCCGCTCAGCGGATCACCCCTCCACTTT. Based on the CDR3 plus reference TRBV11-2 and TRBJ1-6, the full variable domain is EAGVAQSPRYKIIEKRQSVAFWCNPISGHATLYWYQQILGQGPKLLIQFQNNGVVDDSQLPKDRFSAERLKGVDSTLKIQPAKLEDSAVYLCASSLDPLSGSPLHFGNGTRLTVT.

The chain employs TRBV18 and TRBJ1-1, with D possibly TRBD1 on 5 matching bases. Germline V gene sequence: CDR1 KGHSH, CDR2 LQKENI. V lost 3 bases to trimming and J lost 4 bases, with 21 bases between them. The CDR3 has 17 residues. The CDR3 region has the DNA TGTGCCAGCTCACCTGGAAGCGGGACCTCGATTCCCACTGAAGCTTTCTTT. Translated, it gives CASSPGSGTSIPTEAFF.

This rearrangement joins TRBV9 to TRBJ2-3, with TRBD1 matching over 12 bases. The CDR3 runs to 18 residues. The ends lost 4 bases at V and 3 bases at J; junction bases unmatched: 12. Germline V lookup: CDR1 SGDLS, CDR2 YYNGEE. CDR3 sequence reads: CASSSLPGQGASTDTQYF. The CDR3, as DNA: TGTGCCAGCAGCTCCCTTCCGGGACAGGGGGCGTCGACAGATACGCAGTATTTT.

The chain uses TRBV9 and TRBJ1-6; no clear D gene. The CDR3 runs 14 residues. Germline V gives CDR1 SGDLS, CDR2 YYNGEE. The V end was cut by 4 bases, the J end by 10 bases, with 15 bases between. CDR3 loop: CASSPPGGRSPLHF. In DNA, the CDR3 is TGTGCCAGCAGCCCACCCGGAGGACGGTCACCCCTCCACTTT.